This T cell receptor beta chain was documented in a study of control samples from healthy donors and cancer patients. Sequenced by immunoSEQ multiplex PCR; TCRdb stores in-frame clones only, minus some. This table has about 250,000 clones, around 80% appearing once. The CDR3 extends over 16 amino acids. Germline V gene data show CDR1 as LNHDA and CDR2 as SQIVND (reference sequence). J lost 0 bases, V lost 8 bases, and 9 bases had no gene match. The chain uses TRBV19 and TRBJ2-1; TRBD1 agrees at 8 bases. This TCR came from a woman aged 55-69 years with lung cancer. Sequenced: PBMCs. CDR3 region: CASSHLQGDSYNEQFF. The CDR3 nucleotides read TGTGCCAGTTCCCACCTACAGGGGGACTCCTACAATGAGCAGTTCTTC.